The text below deals with one T cell receptor beta chain. The participants were between roughly 18 and 100 years old and came from roughly 25 US areas. Categorization into cohorts depended on clinical history that participants reported. Clones were read by immunoSEQ multiplex PCR, and TCRdb kept only the in-frame ones, dropping some. The table includes 250,000 to 400,000 clones, under 95% detected once. The sample comes from a study of blood T cell repertoires in COVID-19. CDR3 size: 16 residues. Germline values: CDR1 SQVTM, CDR2 ANQGSEA. The trim removed 6 bases at V and 4 bases at J, leaving 14 bases unmatched.

The clonotype originates from a man in his sixties who had recovered from COVID-19. Material for sequencing was PBMCs or T cells enriched from blood (not recorded which). The V gene is TRBV29-1, the J gene TRBJ2-7; 11 nucleotides agree with TRBD1. The CDR3, as DNA: TGCAGCGTAGCCGAACGAAATGGACAGGGGGCTTACGAGCAGTACTTC. Translation gives CSVAERNGQGAYEQYF.